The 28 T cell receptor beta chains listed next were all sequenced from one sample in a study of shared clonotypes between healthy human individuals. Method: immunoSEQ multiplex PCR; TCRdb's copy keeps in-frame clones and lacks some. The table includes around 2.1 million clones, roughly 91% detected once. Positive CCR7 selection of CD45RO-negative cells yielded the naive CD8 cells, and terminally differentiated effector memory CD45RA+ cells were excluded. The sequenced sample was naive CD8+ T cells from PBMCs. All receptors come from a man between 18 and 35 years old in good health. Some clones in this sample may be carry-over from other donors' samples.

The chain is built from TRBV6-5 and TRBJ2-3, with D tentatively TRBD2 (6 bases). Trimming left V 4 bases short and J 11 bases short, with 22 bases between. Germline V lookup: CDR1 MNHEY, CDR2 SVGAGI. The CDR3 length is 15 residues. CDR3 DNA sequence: TGTGCCAGCAGTTCCCCGGAGGGAGCGAGCTTGGGGCAGTATTTT. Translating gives CASSSPEGASLGQYF.

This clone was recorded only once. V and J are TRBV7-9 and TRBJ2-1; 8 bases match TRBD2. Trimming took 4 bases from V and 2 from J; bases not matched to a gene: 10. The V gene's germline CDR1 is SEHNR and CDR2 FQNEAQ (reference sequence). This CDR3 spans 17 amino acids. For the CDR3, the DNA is TGTGCCAGCAGCTCCACCCCGGCCGGGAGGGCCTACAATGAGCAGTTCTTC. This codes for CASSSTPAGRAYNEQFF.

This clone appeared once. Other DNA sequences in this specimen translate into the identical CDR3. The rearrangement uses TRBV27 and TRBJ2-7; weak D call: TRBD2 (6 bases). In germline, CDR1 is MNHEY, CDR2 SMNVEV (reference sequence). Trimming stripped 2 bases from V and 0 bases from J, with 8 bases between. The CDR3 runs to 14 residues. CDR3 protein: CASSLMGGSYEQYF. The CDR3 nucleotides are TGTGCCAGCAGTTTAATGGGGGGCTCCTACGAGCAGTACTTC.

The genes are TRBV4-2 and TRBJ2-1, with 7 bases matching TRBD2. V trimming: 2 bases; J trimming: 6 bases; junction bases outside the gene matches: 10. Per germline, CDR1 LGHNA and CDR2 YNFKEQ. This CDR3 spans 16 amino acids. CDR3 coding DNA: TGTGCCAGCAGCCAACTTAAGGGACTATCGGGCAATGAGCAGTTCTTC. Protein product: CASSQLKGLSGNEQFF.

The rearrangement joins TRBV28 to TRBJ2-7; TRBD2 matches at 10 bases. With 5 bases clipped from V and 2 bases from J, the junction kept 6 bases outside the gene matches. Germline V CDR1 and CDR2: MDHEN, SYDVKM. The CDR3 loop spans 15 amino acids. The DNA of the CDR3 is TGTGCCAGCAGTCCCCTAGCGGGGGATACCTACGAGCAGTACTTC. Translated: CASSPLAGDTYEQYF.

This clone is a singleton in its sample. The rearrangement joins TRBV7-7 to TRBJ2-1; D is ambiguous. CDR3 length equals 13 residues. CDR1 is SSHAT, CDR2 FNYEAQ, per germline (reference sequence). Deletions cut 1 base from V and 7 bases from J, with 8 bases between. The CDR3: CASSLEGFNEQFF. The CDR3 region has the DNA TGTGCCAGCAGCTTAGAAGGGTTTAATGAGCAGTTCTTC.

The CDR3 sequence is CSVERRRVSYEQYF. For the CDR3, the DNA is TGCAGCGTTGAGCGTCGGCGGGTCTCCTACGAGCAGTACTTC. V and J are TRBV29-1 and TRBJ2-7; D is perhaps TRBD2 (5 bases). V was trimmed by 3 bases and J by 0 bases, leaving 12 bases between them. The CDR3 contains 14 residues. Germline-derived CDR1 and CDR2 are SQVTM and ANQGSEA.

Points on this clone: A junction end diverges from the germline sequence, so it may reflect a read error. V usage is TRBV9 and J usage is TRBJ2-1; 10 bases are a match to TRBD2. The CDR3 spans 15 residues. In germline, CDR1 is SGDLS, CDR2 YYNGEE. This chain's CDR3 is CASSTSGRAYDEQFF. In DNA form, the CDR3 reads TGTGCCAGCAGCACGAGCGGGAGGGCCTACGATGAGCAGTTCTTC.

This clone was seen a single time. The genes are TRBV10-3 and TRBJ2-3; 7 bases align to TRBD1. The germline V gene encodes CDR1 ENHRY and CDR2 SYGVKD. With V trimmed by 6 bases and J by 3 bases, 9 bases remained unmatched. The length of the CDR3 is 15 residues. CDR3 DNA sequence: TGTGCCATCAGCGGTTTGACAGGGACAACAGATACGCAGTATTTT. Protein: CAISGLTGTTDTQYF.

CDR3 bases: TGTGCCAGCAAAGGCGACAGGGACCCACCTGAAGCTTTCTTT. It codes for CASKGDRDPPEAFF. The chain couples TRBV27 to TRBJ1-1; TRBD1 matches at 7 bases. Germline values: CDR1 MNHEY, CDR2 SMNVEV (reference sequence). The CDR3 length is 14 residues. After removal of 7 bases from V and 6 bases from J, the junction contained 11 bases not matched to a gene.

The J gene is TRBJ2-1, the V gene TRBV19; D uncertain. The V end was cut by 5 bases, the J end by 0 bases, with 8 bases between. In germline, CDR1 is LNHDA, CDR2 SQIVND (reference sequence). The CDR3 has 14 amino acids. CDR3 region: CASSGVGSYNEQFF. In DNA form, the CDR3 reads TGTGCCAGTAGTGGGGTTGGCTCCTACAATGAGCAGTTCTTC. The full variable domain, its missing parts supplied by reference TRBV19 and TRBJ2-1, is DGGITQSPKYLFRKEGQNVTLSCEQNLNHDAMYWYRQDPGQGLRLIYYSQIVNDFQKGDIAEGYSVSREKKESFPLTVTSAQKNPTAFYLCASSGVGSYNEQFFGPGTRLTVL.

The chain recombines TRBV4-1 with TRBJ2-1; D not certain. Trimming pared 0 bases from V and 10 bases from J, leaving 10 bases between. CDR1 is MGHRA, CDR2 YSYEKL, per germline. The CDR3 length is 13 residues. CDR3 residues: CASSQEWVQEQFF. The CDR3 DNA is TGCGCCAGCAGCCAAGAGTGGGTACAAGAGCAGTTCTTC.

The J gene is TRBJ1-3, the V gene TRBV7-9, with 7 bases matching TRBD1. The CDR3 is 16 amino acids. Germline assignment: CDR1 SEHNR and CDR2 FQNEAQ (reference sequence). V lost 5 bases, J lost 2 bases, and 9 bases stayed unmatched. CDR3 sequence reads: CASSTTHGTAGNTIYF. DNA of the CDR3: TGTGCCAGCAGCACTACTCACGGGACAGCTGGAAACACCATATATTTT.

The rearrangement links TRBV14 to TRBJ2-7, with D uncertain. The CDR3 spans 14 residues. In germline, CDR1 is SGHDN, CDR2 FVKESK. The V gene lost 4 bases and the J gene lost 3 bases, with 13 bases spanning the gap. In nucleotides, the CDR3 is TGTGCCAGCAGCCCCCAGACGTACCACTACGAGCAGTACTTC. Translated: CASSPQTYHYEQYF. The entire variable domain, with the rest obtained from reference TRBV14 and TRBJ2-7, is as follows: EAGVTQFPSHSVIEKGQTVTLRCDPISGHDNLYWYRRVMGKEIKFLLHFVKESKQDESGMPNNRFLAERTGGTYSTLKVQPAELEDSGVYFCASSPQTYHYEQYFGPGTRLTVT.

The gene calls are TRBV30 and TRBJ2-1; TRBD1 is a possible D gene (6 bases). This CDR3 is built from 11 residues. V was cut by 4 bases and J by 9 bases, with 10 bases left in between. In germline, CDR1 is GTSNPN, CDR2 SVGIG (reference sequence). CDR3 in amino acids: CAWNRAGEQFF. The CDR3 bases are TGTGCCTGGAACAGGGCGGGTGAGCAGTTCTTC.

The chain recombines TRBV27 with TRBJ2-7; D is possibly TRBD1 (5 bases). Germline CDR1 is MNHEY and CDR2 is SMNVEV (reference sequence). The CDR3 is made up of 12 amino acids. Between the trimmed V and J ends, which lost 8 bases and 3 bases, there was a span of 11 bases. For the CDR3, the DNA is TGTGCCAGCCGACAGCCGAACTACGAGCAGTACTTC. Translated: CASRQPNYEQYF.

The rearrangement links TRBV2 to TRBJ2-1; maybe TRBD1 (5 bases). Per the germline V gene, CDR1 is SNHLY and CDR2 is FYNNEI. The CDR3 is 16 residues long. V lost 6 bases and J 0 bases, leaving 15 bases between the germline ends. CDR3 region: CASRMGRTNSYNEQFF. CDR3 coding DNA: TGTGCCAGCAGGATGGGTCGGACAAACTCCTACAATGAGCAGTTCTTC.

CDR3 region: CASSSRQSMNTGELFF. CDR3 sequence (DNA): TGTGCCAGCAGCTCCAGACAATCGATGAACACCGGGGAGCTGTTTTTT. The chain combines TRBV7-2 with TRBJ2-2; no clear D. CDR1 is SGHTA, CDR2 FQGNSA, per germline. Trimming removed 4 bases at V and 1 base at J, with 13 bases between. The CDR3 runs to 16 residues.

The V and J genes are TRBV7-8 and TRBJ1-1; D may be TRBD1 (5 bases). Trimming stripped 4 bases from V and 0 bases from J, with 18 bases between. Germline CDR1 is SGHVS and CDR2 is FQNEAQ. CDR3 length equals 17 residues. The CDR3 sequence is CASSSLGGEGMNTEAFF. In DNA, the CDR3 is TGTGCCAGCAGCTCCCTGGGGGGTGAGGGGATGAACACTGAAGCTTTCTTT.

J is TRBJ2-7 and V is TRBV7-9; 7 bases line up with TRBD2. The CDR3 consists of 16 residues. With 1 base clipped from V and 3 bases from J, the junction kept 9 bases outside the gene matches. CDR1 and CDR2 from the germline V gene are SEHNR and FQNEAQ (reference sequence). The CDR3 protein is CASSLGGTTPDYEQYF. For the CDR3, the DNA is TGTGCCAGCAGCTTAGGTGGGACTACTCCAGACTACGAGCAGTACTTC.

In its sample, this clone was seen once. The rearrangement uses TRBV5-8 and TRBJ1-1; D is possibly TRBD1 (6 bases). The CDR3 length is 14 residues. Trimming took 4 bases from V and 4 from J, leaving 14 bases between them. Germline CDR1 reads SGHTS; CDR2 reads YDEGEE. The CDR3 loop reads CASSHQGGSTEAFF. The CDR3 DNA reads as TGTGCCAGCAGCCACCAAGGGGGGAGCACTGAAGCTTTCTTT.

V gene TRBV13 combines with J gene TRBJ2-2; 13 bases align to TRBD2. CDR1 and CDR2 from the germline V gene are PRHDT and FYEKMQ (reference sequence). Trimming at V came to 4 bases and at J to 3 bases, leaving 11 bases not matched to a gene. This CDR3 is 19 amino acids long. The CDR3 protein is CASSSNGLAGVMDTGELFF. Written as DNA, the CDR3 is TGTGCCAGCAGCTCGAACGGACTAGCGGGAGTCATGGACACCGGGGAGCTGTTTTTT.

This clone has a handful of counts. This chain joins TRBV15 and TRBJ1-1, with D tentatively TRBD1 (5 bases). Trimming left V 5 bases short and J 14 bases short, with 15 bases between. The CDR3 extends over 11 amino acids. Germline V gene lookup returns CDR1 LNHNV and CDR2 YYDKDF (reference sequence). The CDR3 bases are TGTGCCACCAGCGAGGGCAGGAGGGACTTCTTT. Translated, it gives CATSEGRRDFF.

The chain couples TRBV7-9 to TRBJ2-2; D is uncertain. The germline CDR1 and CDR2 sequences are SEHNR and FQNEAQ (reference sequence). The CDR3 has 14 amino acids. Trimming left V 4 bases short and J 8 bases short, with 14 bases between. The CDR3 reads CASSSPIVKGELFF. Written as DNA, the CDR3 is TGTGCCAGCAGCTCCCCCATCGTGAAGGGGGAGCTGTTTTTT.

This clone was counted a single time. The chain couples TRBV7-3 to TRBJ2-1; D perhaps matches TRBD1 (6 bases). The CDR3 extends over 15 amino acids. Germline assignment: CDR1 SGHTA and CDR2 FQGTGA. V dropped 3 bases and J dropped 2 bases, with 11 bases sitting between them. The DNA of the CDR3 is TGTGCCAGCAGCTTGACAGGAAGCCCCTACAATGAGCAGTTCTTC. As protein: CASSLTGSPYNEQFF.

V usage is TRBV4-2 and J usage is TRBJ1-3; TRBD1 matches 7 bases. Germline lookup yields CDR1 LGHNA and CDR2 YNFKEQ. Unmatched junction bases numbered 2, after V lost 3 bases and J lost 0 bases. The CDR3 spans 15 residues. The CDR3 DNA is TGTGCCAGCAGCCAGACAGGGCACTCTGGAAACACCATATATTTT. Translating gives CASSQTGHSGNTIYF.

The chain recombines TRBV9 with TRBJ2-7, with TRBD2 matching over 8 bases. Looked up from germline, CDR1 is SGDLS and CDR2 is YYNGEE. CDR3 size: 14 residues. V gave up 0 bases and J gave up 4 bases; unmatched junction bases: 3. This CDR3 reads CASSVGTSMYEQYF. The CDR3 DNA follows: TGTGCCAGCAGCGTAGGGACTAGCATGTACGAGCAGTACTTC.

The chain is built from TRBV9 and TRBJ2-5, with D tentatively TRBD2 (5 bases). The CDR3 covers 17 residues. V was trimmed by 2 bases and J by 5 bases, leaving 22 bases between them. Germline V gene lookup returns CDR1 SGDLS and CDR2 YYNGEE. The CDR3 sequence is CASSVSKGGRPGETQYF. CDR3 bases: TGTGCCAGCAGCGTGTCCAAAGGAGGCCGACCCGGGGAGACCCAGTACTTC.